The count of the clone carrying this TCR beta chain is one. This same CDR3 is encoded by further DNA sequences in the sample. This specimen comes from a study of shared clonotypes between healthy human individuals. At the level of the study: Plates per donor: three CD4 naive, three CD4 memory, two CD8 naive, one CD8 memory.

The CDR3 extends over 15 amino acids. V gave up 0 bases and J gave up 4 bases, with 12 bases separating them. Germline values: CDR1 LGHNA, CDR2 YSLEER. Sorted subsets were amplified in replicate PCRs using around 220 ng DNA, 30,000 to 35,000 T cell genomes. The table came from immunoSEQ multiplex PCR; TCRdb's copy has only in-frame clones and leaves some out. The sample has around 2,100,000 clones; 85% to 95% are singletons. CD45RO negativity and positive selection for CCR7 defined naive CD8 cells, a population that excluded terminally differentiated effector memory CD45RA+ cells. None of the donors, who were healthy HIV-negative adults, had recently had acute infections or vaccinations. Within Nashville, Tennessee resided all donors, each a Caucasian adult.

The TCR sequence derives from a man between 18 and 35 years old in good health. The chain combines TRBV4-3 with TRBJ1-1, with D unresolved. Sequences were obtained from naive CD8+ T cells sorted from blood. The CDR3 sequence: CASSQDRGARTEAFF. As DNA, the CDR3 is TGCGCCAGCAGCCAAGATCGAGGTGCTCGCACTGAAGCTTTCTTT.